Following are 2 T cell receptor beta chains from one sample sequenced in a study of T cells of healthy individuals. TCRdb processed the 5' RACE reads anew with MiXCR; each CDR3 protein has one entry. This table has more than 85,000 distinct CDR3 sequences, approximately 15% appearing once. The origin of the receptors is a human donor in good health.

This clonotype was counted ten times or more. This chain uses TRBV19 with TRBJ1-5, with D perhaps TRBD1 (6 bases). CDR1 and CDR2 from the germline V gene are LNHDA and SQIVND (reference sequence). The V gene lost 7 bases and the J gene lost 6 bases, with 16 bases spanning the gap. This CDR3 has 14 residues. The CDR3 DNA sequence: TGTGCCAGTAATCAACAGGGTTTCAGTCAGCCCCAGCATTTT. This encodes CASNQQGFSQPQHF.

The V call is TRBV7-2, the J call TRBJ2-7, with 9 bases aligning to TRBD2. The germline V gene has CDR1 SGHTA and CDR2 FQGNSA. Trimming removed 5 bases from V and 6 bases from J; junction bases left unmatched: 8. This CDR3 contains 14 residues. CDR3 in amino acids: CASSQFLAGLEQYF. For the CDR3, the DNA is TGTGCCAGCAGCCAGTTTCTAGCGGGACTCGAGCAGTACTTC.